Below are 26 T cell receptor beta chains sequenced from a single sample in a study of T cells in Graves' hyperthyroidism and ophthalmopathy. What was amplified from RNA transcripts were TCR beta CDR3 regions. HTBI primers were employed in a first-round RT-PCR of the TCR CDR3. MiXCR was run by TCRdb on the multiplex PCR reads, yielding one entry per CDR3 protein. The sample includes some 580,000 distinct CDR3 sequences, roughly 16% of them seen just once. Sequenced: blood. Receptors were obtained from a woman aged 40 to 50 with Graves' ophthalmopathy.

The gene calls are TRBV18 and TRBJ1-4; D uncertain. CDR1 is KGHSH, CDR2 LQKENI, per germline. The CDR3 runs to 14 residues. Between the trimmed V and J ends, which lost 3 bases and 1 base, there was a span of 6 bases. CDR3 amino acids: CASSPLGTNEKLFF. The CDR3 nucleotides read TGTGCCAGCTCACCGCTGGGAACTAATGAAAAACTGTTTTTT.

This clonotype was seen repeatedly, ten times or more. The V call is TRBV18, the J call TRBJ1-3, with TRBD1 matching over 9 bases. V trimming: 6 bases; J trimming: 4 bases; junction bases outside the gene matches: 4. Per germline, CDR1 KGHSH and CDR2 LQKENI. The CDR3 covers 14 residues. The CDR3 bases are TGTGCCAGCTCGACCGGGACAGGGGGAAACACCATATATTTT. Translating gives CASSTGTGGNTIYF.

In its sample, this clonotype was seen many times. This chain joins TRBV20-1 and TRBJ2-1, with unresolved D. Trimming pared 5 bases from V and 9 bases from J, leaving 11 bases between. The CDR3 sequence is 11 residues long. In germline, CDR1 is DFQATT, CDR2 SNEGSKA (reference sequence). The CDR3 DNA sequence: TGCAGTGCTCCCTATACTCGTGAGCAGTTCTTC. Protein product: CSAPYTREQFF.

Many counts were recorded for this clonotype. Here the CDR3 reads CASSLALSNQPQHF. The CDR3 DNA reads as TGTGCCAGCAGTTTAGCACTGAGCAATCAGCCCCAGCATTTT. The rearrangement uses TRBV27 and TRBJ1-5; D unresolved. The V end was cut by 2 bases, the J end by 1 base, with 6 bases between. There are 14 residues in the CDR3. Germline V gives CDR1 MNHEY, CDR2 SMNVEV (reference sequence).

This clonotype has a handful of counts. The V call is TRBV18, the J call TRBJ2-2; possibly TRBD2 for D (5 bases). The CDR3 has 16 residues. CDR1 and CDR2 (germline): KGHSH, LQKENI. With 2 bases removed from V and 4 bases from J, the gap between germline ends came to 14 bases. The CDR3 DNA reads as TGTGCCAGCTCACCAGTAAAACTAGAACTCACCGGGGAGCTGTTTTTT. Translation gives CASSPVKLELTGELFF.

This clonotype was seen repeatedly, ten times or more. The chain has TRBV28 and TRBJ1-5; D ambiguous. Germline V gene sequence: CDR1 MDHEN, CDR2 SYDVKM. Trimming shortened V by 1 base and J by 5 bases, and 12 bases separated the two germline ends. CDR3 length: 15 residues. The CDR3 here is CASSLLSGSDQPQHF. In DNA, the CDR3 is TGTGCCAGCAGTTTATTGTCTGGGTCCGATCAGCCCCAGCATTTT.

This clonotype was counted ten times or more. The chain employs TRBV20-1 and TRBJ1-2; the D is unclear. Germline assignment: CDR1 DFQATT and CDR2 SNEGSKA (reference sequence). Between the trimmed V and J ends, which lost 0 bases and 8 bases, there was a span of 10 bases. The CDR3 has 12 residues. As DNA, the CDR3 is TGCAGTGCTAGAGATAGAAACGAGGGCTACACCTTC. It encodes CSARDRNEGYTF.

This chain connects TRBV5-1 to TRBJ2-7; the D gene is possibly TRBD2 (5 bases). Germline lookup yields CDR1 SGHRS and CDR2 YFSETQ. V lost 0 bases to trimming and J lost 3 bases, with 10 bases between them. This CDR3 region has 14 residues. CDR3 amino acids: CASSLGLANYEQYF. CDR3 bases: TGCGCCAGCAGCTTGGGGTTAGCGAACTACGAGCAGTACTTC.

The table lists this clonotype with many counts. The chain links TRBV2 to TRBJ1-2; D uncertain. CDR1 and CDR2 from the germline V gene are SNHLY and FYNNEI. V lost 1 base to trimming and J lost 6 bases, with 3 bases between them. The CDR3 consists of 11 residues. The CDR3 DNA reads as TGTGCCAGCAGTGAAGGGGATGGCTACACCTTC. Translation: CASSEGDGYTF.

This chain uses TRBV7-2 with TRBJ1-1, with a possible D match to TRBD1 (5 bases). The V gene lost 5 bases and the J gene lost 8 bases, with 18 bases spanning the gap. Per the germline V gene, CDR1 is SGHTA and CDR2 is FQGNSA. The CDR3 has 14 residues. The CDR3 loop is CASSPQSRVREAFF. The CDR3 DNA sequence: TGTGCCAGCAGCCCCCAGAGCAGGGTTCGCGAAGCTTTCTTT.

This clonotype appeared many times. V and J are TRBV3-1 and TRBJ2-3; D unresolved. The CDR3 extends over 15 amino acids. Trimming shortened V by 7 bases and J by 2 bases, and 16 bases separated the two germline ends. Looked up from germline, CDR1 is LGHDT and CDR2 is YNNKEL (reference sequence). The CDR3 nucleotides read TGTGCCAGCACCTCGGCCTCGTCGGTCACAGATACGCAGTATTTT. Translated, it gives CASTSASSVTDTQYF.

Many counts were recorded for this clonotype. The rearrangement joins TRBV7-2 to TRBJ2-3; no firm D call. This CDR3 spans 14 amino acids. The germline V gene has CDR1 SGHTA and CDR2 FQGNSA. The ends were cut back, 2 bases at V and 0 bases at J, with 6 bases in the middle. CDR3 in amino acids: CASSLYGSTDTQYF. CDR3 DNA sequence: TGTGCCAGCAGCTTATACGGGAGCACAGATACGCAGTATTTT. The full variable domain, completed using reference TRBV7-2 and TRBJ2-3, is GAGVSQSPSNKVTEKGKDVELRCDPISGHTALYWYRQSLGQGLEFLIYFQGNSAPDKSGLPSDRFSAERTGGSVSTLTIQRTQQEDSAVYLCASSLYGSTDTQYFGPGTRLTVL.

This clonotype was detected many times. V and J are TRBV7-9 and TRBJ1-1; 8 nucleotides match TRBD1. Germline loops: CDR1 SEHNR, CDR2 FQNEAQ (reference sequence). The CDR3 sequence is 15 residues long. Trimming took 5 bases from V and 3 from J; bases not matched to a gene: 8. The CDR3 protein is CASSRQGRVDTEAFF. CDR3 bases: TGTGCCAGCAGCCGACAGGGGAGAGTAGACACTGAAGCTTTCTTT.

The chain uses TRBV9 and TRBJ2-2; TRBD2 agrees at 11 bases. Germline CDR1 and CDR2: SGDLS and YYNGEE. There are 16 residues in the CDR3. The V and J ends lost 3 bases and 7 bases, in that order; junction bases with no gene match: 8. The CDR3 sequence: CASSDSGRAPVGELFF. The CDR3, as DNA: TGTGCCAGCAGCGATAGCGGGAGGGCCCCGGTCGGGGAGCTGTTTTTT.

This clonotype was seen more than once but under ten times. The CDR3 nucleotides read TGCGCCAGCAGTAACCCTCCCGAGACCCAGTACTTC. Translating it yields CASSNPPETQYF. The chain combines TRBV10-2 with TRBJ2-5; D is uncertain. Germline loops: CDR1 WSHSY, CDR2 SAAADI. The CDR3 covers 12 residues. Trimming left V 5 bases short and J 5 bases short, with 9 bases between.

This clonotype occurred many times. The chain recombines TRBV12-3 or TRBV12-4 with TRBJ2-5; TRBD2 is a possible D gene (7 bases). This CDR3 is 16 amino acids long. V lost 3 bases and J 4 bases, leaving 18 bases between the germline ends. This chain's CDR3 is CASSFERGGLGETQYF. As DNA, the CDR3 is TGTGCCAGCAGTTTCGAGAGGGGGGGCCTTGGAGAGACCCAGTACTTC.

This rearrangement joins TRBV6-1 to TRBJ1-1, with TRBD1 matching 11 bases. J lost 8 bases, V lost 6 bases, and 8 bases had no gene match. The germline gives CDR1 MNHNS, CDR2 SASEGT. CDR3 length: 14 amino acids. The CDR3 sequence is CASSPGQGAAEAFF. Written as DNA, the CDR3 is TGTGCCAGCAGCCCCGGACAGGGGGCAGCGGAAGCTTTCTTT.

This chain joins TRBV30 and TRBJ2-5, with D tentatively TRBD1 (5 bases). Germline CDR1 reads GTSNPN; CDR2 reads SVGIG (reference sequence). The CDR3 extends over 12 amino acids. V was trimmed by 4 bases and J by 2 bases, leaving 8 bases between them. CDR3 sequence: CAWNSGQETQYF. The CDR3 DNA is TGTGCCTGGAATTCAGGGCAAGAGACCCAGTACTTC. The full variable domain, completed using reference TRBV30 and TRBJ2-5, is SQTIHQWPATLVQPVGSPLSLECTVEGTSNPNLYWYRQAAGRGLQLLFYSVGIGQISSEVPQNLSASRPQDRQFILSSKKLLLSDSGFYLCAWNSGQETQYFGPGTRLLVL.

This clonotype turned up a few times. V and J are TRBV20-1 and TRBJ1-1; weak D call: TRBD1 (5 bases). The CDR3 totals 16 residues. Trimming shortened V by 6 bases and J by 1 base, and 21 bases separated the two germline ends. CDR1 is DFQATT, CDR2 SNEGSKA, per germline (reference sequence). The CDR3 DNA reads TGCAGTGCCCAACTACTGGGGGGGGAGAGGAACACTGAAGCTTTCTTT. This codes for CSAQLLGGERNTEAFF.

This chain links TRBV10-3 with TRBJ2-7; D is possibly TRBD1 (6 bases). The CDR3 consists of 14 residues. Between the trimmed V and J ends, which lost 0 bases and 7 bases, there was a span of 13 bases. CDR1 is ENHRY, CDR2 SYGVKD, per germline. The CDR3 sequence is CAISESAGVGEQYF. DNA of the CDR3: TGTGCCATCAGTGAGTCGGCAGGGGTTGGAGAGCAGTACTTC.

This clonotype was observed many times. This chain links TRBV28 with TRBJ2-5; TRBD2 matches at 7 bases. The ends lost 6 bases at V and 5 bases at J; junction bases unmatched: 15. The CDR3 has 16 residues. Germline V gene data show CDR1 as MDHEN and CDR2 as SYDVKM. The CDR3 is CASSRAGRGRGETQYF. The CDR3 coding sequence is TGTGCCAGCAGCCGCGCCGGACGGGGGAGGGGTGAGACCCAGTACTTC.

In its sample, this clonotype was seen many times. The chain employs TRBV18 and TRBJ1-3; D is uncertain. The V end lost 1 base, the J end lost 0 bases, and 7 bases lay between the germline ends. CDR1 KGHSH and CDR2 LQKENI come from the germline V gene. This CDR3 comprises 15 residues. The CDR3 loop reads CASSPQEISGNTIYF. The CDR3 DNA reads as TGTGCCAGCTCACCACAGGAAATCTCTGGAAACACCATATATTTT. The whole variable domain, filled in from reference TRBV18 and TRBJ1-3, reads NAGVMQNPRHLVRRRGQEARLRCSPMKGHSHVYWYRQLPEEGLKFMVYLQKENIIDESGMPKERFSAEFPKEGPSILRIQQVVRGDSAAYFCASSPQEISGNTIYFGEGSWLTVV.

The chain links TRBV6-1 to TRBJ1-6; tentatively, D is TRBD1 (5 bases). Trimming removed 6 bases from V and 7 bases from J, with 22 bases in between. CDR1 and CDR2 from the germline V gene are MNHNS and SASEGT. This CDR3 has 17 residues. For the CDR3, the DNA is TGTGCCAGCAGCCCGGACACCTCCGGCAATTCGAATTCACCCCTCCACTTT. As protein: CASSPDTSGNSNSPLHF.

This chain connects TRBV6-1 to TRBJ2-5, with TRBD2 matching 7 bases. The V and J ends lost 1 base and 4 bases, in that order; junction bases with no gene match: 15. The V gene's germline CDR1 is MNHNS and CDR2 SASEGT. The CDR3 loop spans 18 amino acids. The CDR3 protein is CASSEGGGGGGGGETQYF. The CDR3 DNA reads TGTGCCAGCAGTGAAGGGGGGGGGGGGGGGGGGGGGGGAGAGACCCAGTACTTC.

This clonotype was counted at least ten times. The V call is TRBV5-1, the J call TRBJ2-1, with D perhaps TRBD2 (6 bases). The V gene lost 0 bases and the J gene lost 4 bases, with 14 bases spanning the gap. The germline V gene encodes CDR1 SGHRS and CDR2 YFSETQ. The CDR3 extends over 16 amino acids. DNA for the CDR3: TGCGCCAGCAGCTTGGCCGGTGGGAGGCCTTACAATGAGCAGTTCTTC. It translates to CASSLAGGRPYNEQFF. Using reference TRBV5-1 and TRBJ2-1 for the parts outside the CDR3, the full variable domain is KAGVTQTPRYLIKTRGQQVTLSCSPISGHRSVSWYQQTPGQGLQFLFEYFSETQRNKGNFPGRFSGRQFSNSRSEMNVSTLELGDSALYLCASSLAGGRPYNEQFFGPGTRLTVL.

The chain carries TRBV12-3 or TRBV12-4 and TRBJ1-5; D is unresolved. This CDR3 comprises 12 residues. Trimming shortened V by 5 bases and J by 7 bases, and 9 bases separated the two germline ends. CDR3 coding DNA: TGTGCCAGCAGTAAGAGCCGGCAGCCCCAGCATTTT. As protein: CASSKSRQPQHF.